Each of the 29 T cell receptor beta chains below was sequenced from the same sample in a study of response to subunit inactivated influenza vaccine (dated by TCRdb to 2017 to 2018). The time point label on this specimen signifies: 40 to 45 days after influenza vaccine administration. Library prep was done by RT-PCR. Sequenced using an Illumina HiSeq 2500. TCRdb passed the public sequencing reads through fastp at Q25 and MiXCR, retaining productive beta sequences. Rows are unified per CDR3 protein, each entry keeping the most common DNA and genes. The table for this sample lists over 400,000 distinct CDR3 sequences; 13% of them were counted only once. The ten largest clones capture about an eighth of the sample. Material: PBMCs from blood, obtained about 40 days after vaccination. These receptors came from a man aged 50-60 years who received an inactivated influenza vaccine. Donor details come from another sample of the same person, matched by shared clones.

This clonotype was seen a handful of times. The V call is TRBV5-1, the J call TRBJ2-2, with D unresolved. The CDR3 totals 15 residues. Looked up from germline, CDR1 is SGHRS and CDR2 is YFSETQ. Trimming took off 4 bases at V and 8 bases at J, with 18 bases between the two ends. The CDR3 protein is CASSPSAPIRGELFF. CDR3 DNA: TGCGCCAGCAGCCCGTCTGCCCCAATTCGGGGGGAGCTGTTTTTT.

This clonotype was detected a few times. J is TRBJ2-5 and V is TRBV7-2; D is ambiguous. The germline V gene encodes CDR1 SGHTA and CDR2 FQGNSA. The ends were cut back, 1 base at V and 10 bases at J, with 19 bases in the middle. The CDR3 extends over 15 amino acids. CDR3 nucleotides: TGTGCCAGCAGCTTAGAGGGTGGAAGGGTCGAAATCCAGTACTTC. Translated, it gives CASSLEGGRVEIQYF.

A few counts support this clonotype. The chain is built from TRBV11-3 and TRBJ2-6, with TRBD2 as a possible D gene (6 bases). Looked up from germline, CDR1 is SGHNT and CDR2 is YENEEA. The CDR3 has 16 amino acids. The germline V and J ends were trimmed by 5 bases and 12 bases, with 23 bases remaining between them. DNA for the CDR3: TGTGCCAGCAGCCCCGGGCGGGAAGAAACAGACGGCGTCCTGACTTTC. Its translation is CASSPGREETDGVLTF.

The V and J genes are TRBV7-2 and TRBJ1-2, with D perhaps TRBD1 (5 bases). Trimming left V 8 bases short and J 8 bases short, with 15 bases between. The length of the CDR3 is 12 residues. CDR1 and CDR2 (germline): SGHTA, FQGNSA. The chain's CDR3 is CASHSGGGGYTF. The CDR3 nucleotides are TGTGCCAGCCATAGTGGTGGGGGAGGCTACACCTTC.

This clonotype was seen a handful of times. This chain uses TRBV20-1 with TRBJ1-5; the D is unclear. The germline V and J ends were trimmed by 2 bases and 4 bases, with 9 bases remaining between them. Germline V gene data show CDR1 as DFQATT and CDR2 as SNEGSKA (reference sequence). The CDR3 consists of 13 residues. The CDR3 spells CSARLLVNQPQHF. CDR3 bases: TGCAGTGCTAGATTACTTGTAAATCAGCCCCAGCATTTT.

The chain uses TRBV10-3 and TRBJ2-2; tentative D call: TRBD2 (6 bases). The CDR3 extends over 15 amino acids. The ends were cut back, 7 bases at V and 0 bases at J, with 12 bases in the middle. Germline loops: CDR1 ENHRY, CDR2 SYGVKD. The chain's CDR3 is CAITPGLANTGELFF. The CDR3 DNA is TGTGCCATCACCCCGGGACTGGCGAACACCGGGGAGCTGTTTTTT.

This clonotype was found a few times. The chain uses TRBV5-1 and TRBJ2-7, with D hard to call. V lost 0 bases, J lost 5 bases, and 12 bases lay in between. Germline CDR1 and CDR2: SGHRS and YFSETQ. The CDR3 sequence is 14 residues long. In DNA form, the CDR3 reads TGCGCCAGCAGCTTGGGGGTAGTGGGAAACGAGCAGTACTTC. Translated: CASSLGVVGNEQYF. The full variable domain, with the rest looked up from reference TRBV5-1 and TRBJ2-7, is KAGVTQTPRYLIKTRGQQVTLSCSPISGHRSVSWYQQTPGQGLQFLFEYFSETQRNKGNFPGRFSGRQFSNSRSEMNVSTLELGDSALYLCASSLGVVGNEQYFGPGTRLTVT.

This clonotype was seen more than once but under ten times. The V call is TRBV12-3 or TRBV12-4, the J call TRBJ2-3; D uncertain. The CDR3 runs to 13 residues. V lost 5 bases and J 0 bases, leaving 6 bases between the germline ends. Here the CDR3 reads CASSRKSTDTQYF. The CDR3 bases are TGTGCCAGCAGTAGAAAGAGCACAGATACGCAGTATTTT.

The chain is built from TRBV5-1 and TRBJ2-5; D may correspond to TRBD1 or TRBD2 (5 bases each). The CDR3 loop spans 15 amino acids. Germline values: CDR1 SGHRS, CDR2 YFSETQ. Trimming cost V 3 bases and J 2 bases, with 14 bases left between them. CDR3 region: CASSWRWGKQETQYF. The CDR3 DNA reads as TGCGCCAGCAGCTGGAGGTGGGGGAAGCAAGAGACCCAGTACTTC.

This sequence joins TRBV12-3 or TRBV12-4 and TRBJ1-2; D remains unclear. The V end was cut by 6 bases, the J end by 4 bases, with 12 bases between. The length of the CDR3 is 13 residues. The CDR3 loop is CASRPAGSYGYTF. In DNA, the CDR3 is TGTGCCAGCAGGCCCGCGGGGTCCTATGGCTACACCTTC.

The chain employs TRBV20-1 and TRBJ2-7, with 9 bases identical to TRBD2. Germline-derived CDR1 and CDR2 are DFQATT and SNEGSKA (reference sequence). Trimming cost V 3 bases and J 7 bases; bases outside gene matches: 7. The CDR3 is 13 amino acids. CDR3 nucleotides: TGCAGTGCTAGGGTTCTAGCGGGAAGAGAGCAGTACTTC. This encodes CSARVLAGREQYF.

This clonotype was found many times. V and J are TRBV5-6 and TRBJ2-3; D is unresolved. V was shortened by 0 bases and J by 2 bases, with 7 bases between the two germline ends. This CDR3 comprises 14 residues. From germline, CDR1 is SGHDT and CDR2 YYEEEE. The CDR3 region is CASSLDRFTDTQYF. The CDR3 DNA sequence: TGTGCCAGCAGCTTGGATCGGTTCACAGATACGCAGTATTTT.

This clonotype was seen a handful of times. This chain joins TRBV3-1 and TRBJ2-2; D possibly corresponds to TRBD2 (5 bases). Trimming cost V 1 base and J 3 bases, with 6 bases left between them. Germline values: CDR1 LGHDT, CDR2 YNNKEL (reference sequence). This CDR3 is 14 amino acids long. The CDR3 here is CASSQGTYTGELFF. The CDR3 nucleotides read TGTGCCAGCAGCCAAGGGACTTACACCGGGGAGCTGTTTTTT.

This clonotype was seen a few times. V is TRBV2 and J is TRBJ2-3, with 7 bases aligning to TRBD2. The CDR3 extends over 13 amino acids. V was clipped by 4 bases and J by 2 bases; unmatched bases: 0. Germline lookup yields CDR1 SNHLY and CDR2 FYNNEI. CDR3 residues: CASSGDYTDTQYF. For the CDR3, the DNA is TGTGCCAGCAGTGGGGACTACACAGATACGCAGTATTTT.

V and J are TRBV24-1 and TRBJ2-7; 8 nucleotides agree with TRBD1. CDR3 length equals 15 residues. V shed 4 bases and J 3 bases; nucleotides not matched to a gene: 7. From germline, CDR1 is KGHDR and CDR2 SFDVKD. CDR3 sequence: CATSESGTGFYEQYF. DNA for the CDR3: TGTGCCACCAGTGAATCGGGGACAGGATTCTACGAGCAGTACTTC.

This clonotype occurred many times. V gene TRBV9 combines with J gene TRBJ1-6, with 8 bases matching TRBD1. V trimming: 4 bases; J trimming: 7 bases; junction bases outside the gene matches: 7. Per germline, CDR1 SGDLS and CDR2 YYNGEE. There are 15 residues in the CDR3. CDR3 bases: TGTGCCAGCAGCCACCACAGGGGGTACAATTCACCCCTCCACTTT. Translated: CASSHHRGYNSPLHF.

The rearrangement uses TRBV4-1 and TRBJ1-4, with D perhaps matching TRBD1 (5 bases). The germline gives CDR1 MGHRA, CDR2 YSYEKL. The length of the CDR3 is 14 residues. Trimming left V 1 base short and J 11 bases short, with 14 bases between. CDR3 in amino acids: CASSQVDRGAKLFF. CDR3 nucleotide sequence: TGCGCCAGCAGCCAAGTAGACAGAGGGGCCAAACTGTTTTTT.

In this sample, this clonotype turned up a few times. The J gene is TRBJ1-1, the V gene TRBV3-1; D remains unclear. Germline assignment: CDR1 LGHDT and CDR2 YNNKEL (reference sequence). CDR3 length: 13 amino acids. V lost 0 bases, J lost 2 bases, and 4 bases lay in between. The CDR3 DNA follows: TGTGCCAGCAGCCAAGATAGCAACACTGAAGCTTTCTTT. Protein product: CASSQDSNTEAFF. The full variable domain, its missing parts supplied by reference TRBV3-1 and TRBJ1-1, is DTAVSQTPKYLVTQMGNDKSIKCEQNLGHDTMYWYKQDSKKFLKIMFSYNNKELIINETVPNRFSPKSPDKAHLNLHINSLELGDSAVYFCASSQDSNTEAFFGQGTRLTVV.

The J gene is TRBJ1-5, the V gene TRBV5-6; D unresolved. The CDR3 consists of 16 residues. Germline assignment: CDR1 SGHDT and CDR2 YYEEEE. V was trimmed by 4 bases and J by 3 bases, leaving 17 bases between them. The CDR3 here is CASSVGSPVDNQPQHF. DNA of the CDR3: TGTGCCAGCAGCGTCGGGTCTCCTGTTGACAATCAGCCCCAGCATTTT.

The V gene is TRBV5-1, the J gene TRBJ1-2; no definite D call. Trimming shortened V by 0 bases and J by 5 bases, and 23 bases separated the two germline ends. Per germline, CDR1 SGHRS and CDR2 YFSETQ. This CDR3 has 18 residues. CDR3 loop: CASSLAPRPAPSLYGYTF. The CDR3 DNA sequence: TGCGCCAGCAGCTTGGCCCCCCGACCCGCGCCCTCCCTGTATGGCTACACCTTC.

Many counts were recorded for this clonotype. The rearrangement links TRBV10-3 to TRBJ2-7; TRBD1 aligns across 8 bases. This CDR3 region has 15 residues. Germline CDR1 ENHRY, CDR2 SYGVKD. V gave up 1 base and J gave up 5 bases; unmatched junction bases: 7. CDR3 amino acids: CAISEFGQGSNEQYF. As DNA, the CDR3 is TGTGCCATCAGTGAGTTTGGACAGGGTAGCAACGAGCAGTACTTC.

This clonotype was detected a few times. The chain combines TRBV7-3 with TRBJ2-4; 10 nucleotides line up with TRBD2. Losses at the gene ends were 1 base for V and 8 bases for J; bases not matched to a gene: 17. Looked up from germline, CDR1 is SGHTA and CDR2 is FQGTGA. The CDR3 is 19 residues long. The CDR3 DNA sequence: TGTGCCAGCAGCTTAAGTCGGACTAGCGGTATCCCAGCCAGGGACATTCAGTACTTC. Its translation is CASSLSRTSGIPARDIQYF. The variable domain in full, completed from reference TRBV7-3 and TRBJ2-4, reads GAGVSQTPSNKVTEKGKYVELRCDPISGHTALYWYRQSLGQGPEFLIYFQGTGAADDSGLPNDRFFAVRPEGSVSTLKIQRTERGDSAVYLCASSLSRTSGIPARDIQYFGAGTRLSVL.

The table lists this clonotype with a few counts. The chain joins TRBV7-9 to TRBJ1-2; TRBD1 matches at 9 bases. The CDR3 covers 15 residues. Germline V gene sequence: CDR1 SEHNR, CDR2 FQNEAQ (reference sequence). V lost 3 bases to trimming and J lost 7 bases; unmatched junction nucleotides: 9. The CDR3 region is CASSFGRGQGFGYTF. In DNA, the CDR3 is TGTGCCAGCAGCTTTGGCCGCGGACAGGGGTTTGGCTACACCTTC.

This clonotype showed up many times. The CDR3 loop is CSARDFSPLETQYF. CDR3 DNA sequence: TGCAGTGCTAGAGACTTCAGCCCGCTAGAGACCCAGTACTTC. The chain recombines TRBV20-1 with TRBJ2-5; D gene ambiguous. This CDR3 is built from 14 residues. The germline V gene has CDR1 DFQATT and CDR2 SNEGSKA (reference sequence). V was cut by 0 bases and J by 4 bases, with 12 bases left in between.

The CDR3 spells CASSVGPGGSDTQYF. CDR3 nucleotides: TGTGCCAGCAGCGTAGGACCGGGAGGGTCAGATACGCAGTATTTT. The chain employs TRBV9 and TRBJ2-3; 8 positions match TRBD2. V was clipped by 0 bases and J by 4 bases; unmatched bases: 4. Germline CDR1 reads SGDLS; CDR2 reads YYNGEE. There are 15 residues in the CDR3. The full variable domain, rest sourced from reference TRBV9 and TRBJ2-3, is DSGVTQTPKHLITATGQRVTLRCSPRSGDLSVYWYQQSLDQGLQFLIQYYNGEERAKGNILERFSAQQFPDLHSELNLSSLELGDSALYFCASSVGPGGSDTQYFGPGTRLTVL.

The chain joins TRBV6-1 to TRBJ2-2, with D possibly being TRBD2 (6 bases). With 10 bases removed from V and 0 bases from J, the gap between germline ends came to 12 bases. The CDR3 is 14 amino acids. From germline, CDR1 is MNHNS and CDR2 SASEGT. Here the CDR3 DNA reads TGTGCCACCCGTAGCGGAGCGAACACCGGGGAGCTGTTTTTT. Protein product: CATRSGANTGELFF.

The CDR3 region is CASSEPLGLAGEQYF. DNA of the CDR3: TGTGCCAGCAGTGAACCTCTGGGACTAGCGGGCGAGCAGTACTTC. This chain uses TRBV6-1 with TRBJ2-7; 12 nucleotides agree with TRBD2. The CDR3 has 15 residues. Per germline, CDR1 MNHNS and CDR2 SASEGT. V shed 2 bases, J shed 6 bases, and the junction held 5 bases outside the gene matches.

The rearrangement links TRBV3-1 to TRBJ2-5; weak D call: TRBD2 (7 bases). V lost 6 bases and J 7 bases, leaving 21 bases between the germline ends. This CDR3 spans 15 amino acids. CDR1 LGHDT and CDR2 YNNKEL come from the germline V gene (reference sequence). The CDR3: CASRNGGRGLGTQYF. CDR3 DNA: TGTGCCAGCAGGAACGGGGGGCGAGGTCTGGGGACCCAGTACTTC.

The chain uses TRBV6-2 or TRBV6-3 and TRBJ2-3, with no clear D. There are 16 residues in the CDR3. V lost 4 bases and J 3 bases, leaving 17 bases between the germline ends. Germline assignment: CDR1 MNHEY and CDR2 SVGEGT. The CDR3 is CASSSNPAFGTDTQYF. Here the CDR3 DNA reads TGTGCCAGCAGTTCCAATCCCGCCTTCGGTACAGATACGCAGTATTTT.